This T cell receptor (beta chain) was identified in a study of blood T cell repertoires in COVID-19. At the level of the study: Sites in the United States, Italy and Spain provided acute and convalescent COVID-19 samples.

Repertoires were generated with immunoSEQ multiplex PCR, while TCRdb's copy carries only in-frame clones and drops some. The sample has under 350,000 clones, under 90% seen once. The CDR3 is 15 residues long. Germline V gene sequence: CDR1 KGHSH, CDR2 LQKENI. V gave up 2 bases and J gave up 0 bases, with 10 bases separating them. The rearrangement joins TRBV18 to TRBJ1-2; D unclear. The TCR comes from a man aged 45-65 years with acute or convalescent COVID-19. The sample comprised peripheral blood. The CDR3 loop reads CASSPGYGANYGYTF. DNA for the CDR3: TGTGCCAGCTCACCAGGGTACGGAGCTAACTATGGCTACACCTTC.